The 32 T cell receptor beta chains in this list originate from one sample, sequenced in a study of patients and donors after allogeneic stem cell transplantation. MiXCR, run by TCRdb on the RT-PCR reads, gives a single entry per CDR3 protein. The table has about a million distinct CDR3 sequences, 15% to 20% seen once. The specimen sequenced was blood, either unsorted or a sorted T cell fraction (not recorded which). Source of these receptors: a human donor who was either an allogeneic HSCT recipient or a stem cell or donor lymphocyte infusion donor (not recorded which). It is not recorded whose cells these are; they may come from a transplant donor.

This clonotype occurred a few times. This rearrangement joins TRBV6-5 to TRBJ1-2, with D possibly matching TRBD1 (6 bases). V was trimmed by 2 bases and J by 8 bases, leaving 18 bases between them. This CDR3 spans 15 amino acids. Germline assignment: CDR1 MNHEY and CDR2 SVGAGI. In DNA form, the CDR3 reads TGTGCCAGCAGTTACATGGGGGGGCCAGTGGGGGGCTACACCTTC. Protein: CASSYMGGPVGGYTF.

This chain connects TRBV20-1 to TRBJ1-5; 9 nucleotides line up with TRBD1. From germline, CDR1 is DFQATT and CDR2 SNEGSKA (reference sequence). After removal of 8 bases from V and 5 bases from J, the junction contained 13 bases not matched to a gene. The CDR3 consists of 15 residues. The CDR3 loop is CSIRGTGTGDQPQHF. For the CDR3, the DNA is TGCAGTATTAGGGGGACAGGGACTGGGGATCAGCCCCAGCATTTT.

This clonotype was seen more than once but under ten times. CDR3 bases: TGCGCCAGCAGCTGGGAGACAGGGTTTGGGGCTTTCTTT. This gives the protein CASSWETGFGAFF. This sequence joins TRBV5-1 and TRBJ1-1, with 7 bases fitting TRBD1. Losses at the gene ends were 3 bases for V and 11 bases for J; bases not matched to a gene: 10. This CDR3 spans 13 amino acids. Germline values: CDR1 SGHRS, CDR2 YFSETQ.

CDR3 sequence reads: CASSLDTEYYGYTF. The CDR3, as DNA: TGTGCCAGCAGCTTAGACACAGAGTACTATGGCTACACCTTC. The gene calls are TRBV7-9 and TRBJ1-2, with D hard to call. The germline V and J ends were trimmed by 1 base and 3 bases, with 9 bases remaining between them. The CDR3 consists of 14 residues. The V gene's germline CDR1 is SEHNR and CDR2 FQNEAQ (reference sequence).

The chain combines TRBV7-3 with TRBJ2-1; 13 nucleotides agree with TRBD2. This CDR3 is 16 amino acids long. Germline CDR1 is SGHTA and CDR2 is FQGTGA. The J segment lost 12 bases and the V segment lost 0 bases, leaving 8 bases of the junction unmatched. CDR3 DNA sequence: TGTGCCAGCAGCTTAACCGGGACTAGCGGGATAATTTGGCAGTTCTTC. This gives the protein CASSLTGTSGIIWQFF. Looking up the rest from reference TRBV7-3 and TRBJ2-1 gives the full variable domain: GAGVSQTPSNKVTEKGKYVELRCDPISGHTALYWYRQSLGQGPEFLIYFQGTGAADDSGLPNDRFFAVRPEGSVSTLKIQRTERGDSAVYLCASSLTGTSGIIWQFFGPGTRLTVL.

Many counts were recorded for this clonotype. J is TRBJ2-3 and V is TRBV12-3 or TRBV12-4; tentatively, D is TRBD1 or TRBD2 (5 bases each). Trimming cost V 6 bases and J 4 bases, with 20 bases left between them. This CDR3 comprises 16 residues. The CDR3 is CASSPPEGRGPDTQYF. The DNA of the CDR3 is TGTGCCAGCAGCCCGCCCGAGGGACGCGGCCCAGATACGCAGTATTTT.

This clonotype was picked up a small number of times. The V call is TRBV6-5, the J call TRBJ2-2; D is perhaps TRBD1 (6 bases). This CDR3 has 16 residues. Germline CDR1 and CDR2: MNHEY and SVGAGI. Trimming removed 0 bases at V and 4 bases at J, with 12 bases between. The CDR3 region has the DNA TGTGCCAGCAGTTACTCGAGTGGGGGCGGCACCGGGGAGCTGTTTTTT. It yields the protein CASSYSSGGGTGELFF.

The J gene is TRBJ2-1, the V gene TRBV5-1; unclear D gene. The CDR3 consists of 15 residues. V was shortened by 2 bases and J by 0 bases, with 9 bases between the two germline ends. From germline, CDR1 is SGHRS and CDR2 YFSETQ. The CDR3 is CASSFFLRSYNEQFF. The CDR3 region has the DNA TGCGCCAGCAGCTTCTTCCTACGCTCCTACAATGAGCAGTTCTTC. The variable domain in full, completed from reference TRBV5-1 and TRBJ2-1, reads KAGVTQTPRYLIKTRGQQVTLSCSPISGHRSVSWYQQTPGQGLQFLFEYFSETQRNKGNFPGRFSGRQFSNSRSEMNVSTLELGDSALYLCASSFFLRSYNEQFFGPGTRLTVL.

This clonotype has a handful of counts. CDR3 coding DNA: TGTGCCAGCAGTTTGAGCGGGAGGGCCTCTACAGATACGCAGTATTTT. Its protein product is CASSLSGRASTDTQYF. The chain employs TRBV27 and TRBJ2-3, with 10 bases identical to TRBD2. The V gene's germline CDR1 is MNHEY and CDR2 SMNVEV (reference sequence). The CDR3 is 16 residues long. V dropped 3 bases and J dropped 3; count of bases not matched to a gene: 6.

This chain joins TRBV5-1 and TRBJ2-1; TRBD1 matches 9 bases. Germline assignment: CDR1 SGHRS and CDR2 YFSETQ. The V gene end was trimmed by 0 bases and the J gene end by 7 bases; junction bases not matched to a gene: 2. CDR3 length: 14 amino acids. This CDR3 is CASSLDDRGNEQFF. The CDR3 DNA follows: TGCGCCAGCAGCTTGGACGACAGGGGGAATGAGCAGTTCTTC. Filled out from reference TRBV5-1 and TRBJ2-1, the complete variable domain reads KAGVTQTPRYLIKTRGQQVTLSCSPISGHRSVSWYQQTPGQGLQFLFEYFSETQRNKGNFPGRFSGRQFSNSRSEMNVSTLELGDSALYLCASSLDDRGNEQFFGPGTRLTVL.

This clonotype was picked up a small number of times. A clone one base away is much larger, so this may be a read error. The chain recombines TRBV20-1 with TRBJ2-7, with TRBD2 identical over 16 bases. Germline V gene sequence: CDR1 DFQATT, CDR2 SNEGSKA (reference sequence). V was clipped by 5 bases and J by 4 bases; unmatched bases: 8. The CDR3 runs 16 residues. CDR3 DNA sequence: TGCAGTGCTCGGGGGACTAGCGGGAGGGCCCAGTACGAGCAGTACTTC. Residues: CSARGTSGRAQYEQYF.

This clonotype turned up a few times. The V and J genes are TRBV12-3 or TRBV12-4 and TRBJ1-4, with 7 bases fitting TRBD1. V dropped 5 bases and J dropped 3; count of bases not matched to a gene: 6. CDR3 size: 15 residues. The CDR3 loop reads CASSVHRGSNEKLFF. The DNA of the CDR3 is TGTGCCAGCAGTGTCCACAGGGGTTCTAATGAAAAACTGTTTTTT.

V gene TRBV29-1 combines with J gene TRBJ2-3; D is undetermined. Trimming removed 8 bases from V and 0 bases from J, with 15 bases in between. CDR1 is SQVTM and CDR2 is ANQGSEA in the germline V gene. This CDR3 is 14 amino acids long. The CDR3 is CSIRKQTSTDTQYF. The CDR3 DNA reads as TGCAGCATCCGAAAACAGACGAGCACAGATACGCAGTATTTT.

The rearrangement joins TRBV20-1 to TRBJ2-7; no firm D call. With 2 bases removed from V and 3 bases from J, the gap between germline ends came to 8 bases. Germline-derived CDR1 and CDR2 are DFQATT and SNEGSKA (reference sequence). There are 12 residues in the CDR3. DNA for the CDR3: TGCAGTGCTAGAAGTCAGGTCTACGAGCAGTACTTC. Its protein product is CSARSQVYEQYF.

The J gene is TRBJ2-7, the V gene TRBV4-3, with D perhaps matching TRBD1 (6 bases). CDR1 and CDR2 from the germline V gene are LGHNA and YSLEER. Trimming removed 3 bases from V and 2 bases from J, with 8 bases in between. The CDR3 spans 13 residues. CDR3 in DNA: TGCGCCAGCAGCCAGGGGGCTACCTACGAGCAGTACTTC. Its translation: CASSQGATYEQYF.

J is TRBJ2-1 and V is TRBV5-1; 9 positions match TRBD1. V dropped 4 bases and J dropped 0; count of bases not matched to a gene: 5. CDR3 length: 16 amino acids. Germline V CDR1 and CDR2: SGHRS, YFSETQ. CDR3 protein: CASSRDRAGSYNEQFF. The CDR3 DNA is TGCGCCAGCAGCAGGGACAGGGCGGGCTCCTACAATGAGCAGTTCTTC.

This clonotype was seen only a few times. The CDR3 nucleotides are TGCAGTGCTACCAGCCCCCGAACCAACTATGGCTACACCTTC. Translated, it gives CSATSPRTNYGYTF. The J gene is TRBJ1-2, the V gene TRBV20-1; D gene ambiguous. The V end was cut by 4 bases, the J end by 2 bases, with 14 bases between. Looked up from germline, CDR1 is DFQATT and CDR2 is SNEGSKA (reference sequence). The CDR3 runs to 14 residues.

V and J are TRBV29-1 and TRBJ1-3; maybe TRBD1 (5 bases). The CDR3 sequence is 14 residues long. Trimming left V 6 bases short and J 2 bases short, with 14 bases between. Germline V gives CDR1 SQVTM, CDR2 ANQGSEA. This CDR3 is CSVAGGDPGNTIYF. CDR3 DNA: TGCAGCGTGGCGGGCGGGGACCCTGGAAACACCATATATTTT.

As for this clonotype: This sequence may be a read error, since a much larger clone differs from it by one base. The chain carries TRBV5-6 and TRBJ2-5; D unresolved. Germline lookup yields CDR1 SGHDT and CDR2 YYEEEE. V dropped 3 bases and J dropped 5 bases, with 5 bases sitting between them. This CDR3 is built from 11 residues. The CDR3 DNA follows: TGTGCCAGCAGCTCCGACGAGACCCAGTACTTC. The encoded protein is CASSSDETQYF.

In DNA form, the CDR3 reads TGTGCCAGCAGCGTCAGCGGGAGGGCCTCCTACGAGCAGTACTTC. As protein: CASSVSGRASYEQYF. The V gene is TRBV7-9, the J gene TRBJ2-7; 10 bases match TRBD2. J gave up 0 bases and V 5 bases, and 4 bases lay outside the gene matches. The CDR3 runs to 15 residues. Germline assignment: CDR1 SEHNR and CDR2 FQNEAQ (reference sequence). The complete variable domain, with remaining parts taken from reference TRBV7-9 and TRBJ2-7, reads DTGVSQNPRHKITKRGQNVTFRCDPISEHNRLYWYRQTLGQGPEFLTYFQNEAQLEKSRLLSDRFSAERPKGSFSTLEIQRTEQGDSAMYLCASSVSGRASYEQYFGPGTRLTVT.

CDR3 sequence (DNA): TGTGCCAGCAGCTTATTGTCCCCTCTAGCATTTAATGAAAAACTGTTTTTT. It translates to CASSLLSPLAFNEKLFF. The V gene is TRBV7-6, the J gene TRBJ1-4; D is ambiguous. The V gene's germline CDR1 is SGHVS and CDR2 FNYEAQ. This CDR3 has 17 amino acids. The V end lost 2 bases, the J end lost 4 bases, and 17 bases lay between the germline ends.

A few counts support this clonotype. V and J are TRBV29-1 and TRBJ1-1, with D unclear. This CDR3 has 14 residues. V lost 2 bases and J 1 base, leaving 11 bases between the germline ends. Germline V gene sequence: CDR1 SQVTM, CDR2 ANQGSEA. CDR3 DNA sequence: TGCAGCGTTGAAACTGGTCAGGAGAACACTGAAGCTTTCTTT. Translating it yields CSVETGQENTEAFF.

The V gene is TRBV7-2, the J gene TRBJ2-7, with D possibly TRBD2 on 6 matching bases. Germline V gene lookup returns CDR1 SGHTA and CDR2 FQGNSA. V was clipped by 4 bases and J by 9 bases, with 25 bases between them. The CDR3 extends over 16 amino acids. Here the CDR3 reads CASSSNPSGDPEGQYF. In nucleotides, the CDR3 is TGTGCCAGCAGCTCAAACCCGAGCGGTGACCCGGAGGGGCAGTACTTC.

In nucleotides, the CDR3 is TGCAGTGCTTTCGACGCAGCCTACGCTTTCTTT. This codes for CSAFDAAYAFF. This sequence joins TRBV20-1 and TRBJ1-1; the D is unclear. The CDR3 extends over 11 amino acids. Germline assignment: CDR1 DFQATT and CDR2 SNEGSKA (reference sequence). V was trimmed by 5 bases and J by 11 bases, leaving 15 bases between them.

This rearrangement joins TRBV6-1 to TRBJ2-1; D is ambiguous. The CDR3 is made up of 15 amino acids. In germline, CDR1 is MNHNS, CDR2 SASEGT. Trimming cost V 1 base and J 9 bases, with 16 bases left between them. CDR3 bases: TGTGCCAGCAGTGAAGGCCAGCGTCACGGCGGTGAGCAGTTCTTC. Translated: CASSEGQRHGGEQFF.

This clonotype was detected a few times. The chain couples TRBV6-2 or TRBV6-3 to TRBJ1-1; 8 bases fit TRBD1. CDR3 length equals 15 residues. V shed 3 bases and J 7 bases; nucleotides not matched to a gene: 10. Germline V gives CDR1 MNHEY, CDR2 SVGEGT. The CDR3: CASSYTTWTGSEAFF. The CDR3 nucleotides are TGTGCCAGCAGTTATACCACCTGGACAGGGAGTGAAGCTTTCTTT.

This clonotype was picked up a small number of times. This chain joins TRBV12-3 or TRBV12-4 and TRBJ2-2; possibly TRBD1 for D (5 bases). Trimming left V 1 base short and J 6 bases short, with 12 bases between. CDR3 length: 15 amino acids. The CDR3 sequence: CASSLGRVTAGELFF. The DNA for the CDR3 is TGTGCCAGCAGTTTAGGCAGGGTTACAGCCGGGGAGCTGTTTTTT.

The chain recombines TRBV12-5 with TRBJ2-7; 9 nucleotides match TRBD1. Germline assignment: CDR1 LGHNT and CDR2 FRNRAP. The CDR3 sequence is 15 residues long. After removal of 0 bases from V and 6 bases from J, the junction contained 6 bases not matched to a gene. The CDR3 reads CASGLVQGALTEQYF. The CDR3 DNA follows: TGTGCTAGTGGTTTGGTACAGGGGGCCCTGACCGAGCAGTACTTC.

V and J are TRBV12-3 or TRBV12-4 and TRBJ1-5; D call uncertain. This CDR3 has 13 residues. Trimming shortened V by 3 bases and J by 6 bases, and 9 bases separated the two germline ends. The CDR3 DNA reads as TGTGCCAGCAGTTTTAAGGCAGGTCAGCCCCAGCATTTT. Residues: CASSFKAGQPQHF.

This clonotype was counted only a few times. The chain couples TRBV10-3 to TRBJ1-5, with 7 bases lining up with TRBD1. V lost 11 bases to trimming and J lost 3 bases; unmatched junction nucleotides: 4. The germline V gene has CDR1 ENHRY and CDR2 SYGVKD. There are 12 residues in the CDR3. Here the CDR3 DNA reads TGTGCCTCGGGACAGAACAATCAGCCCCAGCATTTT. Translation: CASGQNNQPQHF.

This clonotype was seen only once. The gene calls are TRBV7-6 and TRBJ2-3, with D hard to call. The length of the CDR3 is 13 residues. Germline CDR1 and CDR2: SGHVS and FNYEAQ. Trimming left V 5 bases short and J 5 bases short, with 11 bases between. The CDR3 spells CASSHFPVDTQYF. CDR3 DNA: TGTGCCAGCAGCCACTTTCCAGTAGATACGCAGTATTTT.

This clonotype was observed once. This chain joins TRBV3-1 and TRBJ2-7; no firm D call. Germline CDR1 is LGHDT and CDR2 is YNNKEL (reference sequence). V was cut by 0 bases and J by 6 bases, with 15 bases left in between. CDR3 length: 15 residues. The CDR3 DNA is TGTGCCAGCAGCCAAGATTTACTACCACCCGCCGAGCAGTACTTC. This encodes CASSQDLLPPAEQYF.